The 9 T cell receptor beta chains below were found in one sample sequenced in a study of blood T cell repertoires in COVID-19. Sequenced by immunoSEQ multiplex PCR; TCRdb stores in-frame clones only, minus some. This table has some 50,000 clones, under 90% appearing once. The sample consisted of peripheral blood. Receptors were obtained from a man in his fifties or sixties with acute or convalescent COVID-19.

This chain connects TRBV27 to TRBJ2-7, with TRBD2 identical over 7 bases. V shed 3 bases and J 2 bases; nucleotides not matched to a gene: 7. The CDR3 loop spans 15 amino acids. Germline CDR1 MNHEY, CDR2 SMNVEV (reference sequence). CDR3 DNA sequence: TGTGCCAGCAGTTTCCGGACGGGGGGAACCTACGAGCAGTACTTC. Residues: CASSFRTGGTYEQYF.

The V and J genes are TRBV23-1 and TRBJ2-7; D is perhaps TRBD1 (6 bases). TRBV23-1 has ORF status, its function being uncertain. The V and J ends lost 2 bases and 3 bases respectively, with 17 bases between them. The CDR3 extends over 16 amino acids. The DNA of the CDR3 is TGCGCCAGCAGTCAAACGGACCAAGAGGGACACTACGAGCAGTACTTC. Protein sequence: CASSQTDQEGHYEQYF.

This chain connects TRBV29-1 to TRBJ2-2; 7 nucleotides line up with TRBD1. The CDR3 length is 13 residues. The germline CDR1 and CDR2 sequences are SQVTM and ANQGSEA. Trimming at V came to 6 bases and at J to 5 bases, leaving 6 bases not matched to a gene. The DNA for the CDR3 is TGCAGCGTCTGGACAGGCCTGACCGGGGAGCTGTTTTTT. Translating gives CSVWTGLTGELFF.

The CDR3 protein is CASSLDRQGAGDTQYF. The CDR3 DNA sequence: TGTGCCAGCAGCTTGGATAGACAGGGGGCGGGGGATACGCAGTATTTT. The rearrangement links TRBV7-9 to TRBJ2-3; 10 bases agree with TRBD1. Germline V lookup: CDR1 SEHNR, CDR2 FQNEAQ (reference sequence). J was trimmed by 6 bases and V by 3 bases; bases with no gene match: 9. The CDR3 is made up of 16 amino acids. Using reference TRBV7-9 and TRBJ2-3 for the parts outside the CDR3, the full variable domain is DTGVSQNPRHKITKRGQNVTFRCDPISEHNRLYWYRQTLGQGPEFLTYFQNEAQLEKSRLLSDRFSAERPKGSFSTLEIQRTEQGDSAMYLCASSLDRQGAGDTQYFGPGTRLTVL.

The chain recombines TRBV19 with TRBJ1-1; 7 nucleotides match TRBD1. The CDR3 sequence is 14 residues long. Germline-derived CDR1 and CDR2 are LNHDA and SQIVND (reference sequence). With 6 bases clipped from V and 5 bases from J, the junction kept 9 bases outside the gene matches. Here the CDR3 DNA reads TGTGCCAGTAGGCCTACAGGGGCCGGGACTGAAGCTTTCTTT. It is translated as CASRPTGAGTEAFF.

J is TRBJ2-2 and V is TRBV7-8; 10 bases are shared with TRBD1. Germline trimming cut 5 bases from V and 0 bases from J; bases unmatched to any gene: 3. The germline gives CDR1 SGHVS, CDR2 FQNEAQ. The CDR3 contains 16 residues. The CDR3 DNA reads TGTGCCAGCAGCAACGGACAGGGGGCGAACACCGGGGAGCTGTTTTTT. Its translation: CASSNGQGANTGELFF.

This chain links TRBV7-6 with TRBJ2-7, with TRBD2 matching 11 bases. Germline lookup yields CDR1 SGHVS and CDR2 FNYEAQ. V lost 3 bases to trimming and J lost 5 bases; unmatched junction nucleotides: 9. This CDR3 is 16 amino acids long. DNA for the CDR3: TGTGCCAGCAGCTTGCTGACAGCGGGACTAGCGGACGAGCAGTACTTC. Translated, it gives CASSLLTAGLADEQYF.

V usage is TRBV27 and J usage is TRBJ1-4, with TRBD1 matching over 9 bases. V trimming: 7 bases; J trimming: 0 bases; junction bases outside the gene matches: 6. CDR1 is MNHEY and CDR2 is SMNVEV in the germline V gene (reference sequence). The CDR3 spans 16 residues. The CDR3 loop is CASMDRGFATNEKLFF. The CDR3 bases are TGTGCCAGCATGGACAGGGGTTTTGCAACTAATGAAAAACTGTTTTTT.

V usage is TRBV19 and J usage is TRBJ2-4; TRBD2 is a possible D gene (5 bases). Germline CDR1 is LNHDA and CDR2 is SQIVND (reference sequence). With 5 bases removed from V and 0 bases from J, the gap between germline ends came to 14 bases. The CDR3 consists of 16 residues. CDR3 region: CASSPATRGAKNIQYF. The CDR3 coding sequence is TGTGCCAGTAGTCCCGCTACTCGGGGAGCCAAAAACATTCAGTACTTC.